This record concerns one T cell receptor beta chain sequence. The CDR3 is 15 residues long. Trimming shortened V by 4 bases and J by 5 bases, and 15 bases separated the two germline ends. CDR1 and CDR2 from the germline V gene are MGHDK and SYGVNS. This specimen belongs to a study of blood T cell repertoires in COVID-19. Background on the study: In each case, the material was cDNA or gDNA derived from T cells, B-cell-depleted T cells, or PBMCs.

TCRdb's table, derived via immunoSEQ multiplex PCR, lists solely in-frame clones and lacks some. The table includes 150,000 to 200,000 clones, roughly 90% detected once. The gene calls are TRBV25-1 and TRBJ2-1, with D maybe TRBD2 (5 bases). The sequenced material came from peripheral blood. The receptor's source is a man in his fifties or sixties with acute or convalescent COVID-19. This CDR3 reads CASSAIRGGNNEQFF. In nucleotides, the CDR3 is TGTGCCAGCAGTGCCATACGCGGAGGAAACAATGAGCAGTTCTTC.